This record concerns one T cell receptor beta chain sequence. These data are taken from a study of CD8 T cells in Susac syndrome. Trimming left V 6 bases short and J 7 bases short, with 16 bases between. Germline V lookup: CDR1 SQVTM, CDR2 ANQGSEA. This CDR3 is built from 13 residues. TCR beta from blood CD8+ and CD4+ T cells was sequenced. As controls, healthy donors matched for age and sex were used. Both CD4+ and CD8+ T cells were negatively isolated, and TEMRA cells underwent FACS enrichment. 0.5 to 1 ug RNA was reverse transcribed with random hexamers. With immunoSEQ multiplex PCR, TCR beta CDR3 was amplified across 54 Vbeta and 13 Jbeta. TCRdb re-called the immunoSEQ multiplex PCR reads through MiXCR, storing one row per CDR3 protein. The profile shows more than 150,000 distinct CDR3 sequences, around 95% of them singletons.

The TCR originated in a human donor in good health. Sequenced: CD4+ T cells from PBMCs. This chain links TRBV29-1 with TRBJ1-5, with D perhaps matching TRBD1 (6 bases). In DNA form, the CDR3 reads TGCAGCGTAGCGACAGGAGCTGGGCAGCCCCAGCATTTT. Protein: CSVATGAGQPQHF.